The next 22 T cell receptor beta chains were all read from a single sample in a study of T cell repertoires in cytomegalovirus infection. Their antigens remain unidentified. TCRdb processed the reads anew with MiXCR; each CDR3 protein has one entry. This table has roughly 920,000 distinct CDR3 sequences, 31% appearing once. This sample comprised cultured CD8+ T cells from PBMCs, obtained from culture after CMV antigen stimulation. These receptors all come from a human donor in good health (CMV status not recorded). Some clones in this sample may be carry-over from other donors' samples.

The J gene is TRBJ2-5, the V gene TRBV19; no definite D call. The ends were cut back, 4 bases at V and 2 bases at J, with 8 bases in the middle. Germline CDR1 LNHDA, CDR2 SQIVND (reference sequence). This CDR3 region has 13 residues. The CDR3 bases are TGTGCCAGTAGTACGTACGAGCAAGAGACCCAGTACTTC. This encodes CASSTYEQETQYF.

In its sample, this clonotype was seen a few times. The chain joins TRBV27 to TRBJ2-3, with D maybe TRBD2 (5 bases). Germline lookup yields CDR1 MNHEY and CDR2 SMNVEV (reference sequence). Trimming removed 3 bases at V and 1 base at J, with 11 bases between. The CDR3 has 15 amino acids. CDR3: CASSFGLMGTDTQYF. CDR3 DNA sequence: TGTGCCAGCAGTTTCGGACTGATGGGCACAGATACGCAGTATTTT.

The J gene is TRBJ2-5, the V gene TRBV4-3, with 10 bases that match TRBD1. Germline V gene lookup returns CDR1 LGHNA and CDR2 YSLEER. V gave up 0 bases and J gave up 4 bases; unmatched junction bases: 11. The CDR3 length is 18 residues. The CDR3 reads CASSQEVTGGSGIETQYF. CDR3 nucleotide sequence: TGCGCCAGCAGCCAAGAGGTGACAGGGGGCAGCGGTATAGAGACCCAGTACTTC.

For this clonotype: This may stem from a read error, because a much larger clone lies one nucleotide away. The chain uses TRBV7-9 and TRBJ2-3; tentatively, D is TRBD1 or TRBD2 (5 bases each). The CDR3 has 15 amino acids. Germline loops: CDR1 SEHNR, CDR2 FQNEAQ (reference sequence). The V end lost 3 bases, the J end lost 4 bases, and 14 bases lay between the germline ends. The CDR3: CASSFDPGPADTQYF. As DNA, the CDR3 is TGTGCCAGCAGCTTCGACCCGGGACCGGCAGATACGCAGTATTTT. Looking up the rest from reference TRBV7-9 and TRBJ2-3 gives the full variable domain: DTGVSQNPRHKITKRGQNVTFRCDPISEHNRLYWYRQTLGQGPEFLTYFQNEAQLEKSRLLSDRFSAERPKGSFSTLEIQRTEQGDSAMYLCASSFDPGPADTQYFGPGTRLTVL.

In this sample, this clonotype turned up many times. The J gene is TRBJ2-7, the V gene TRBV18; possibly TRBD1 for D (6 bases). Germline CDR1 and CDR2: KGHSH and LQKENI. The CDR3 contains 13 residues. V was trimmed by 0 bases and J by 9 bases, leaving 12 bases between them. The CDR3 region is CASSPPDSLVQYV. The CDR3, as DNA: TGTGCCAGCTCACCACCGGACAGCCTGGTGCAGTACGTC.

This clonotype was seen more than once but under ten times. This chain joins TRBV6-2 or TRBV6-3 and TRBJ2-1, with TRBD1 matching 7 bases. The CDR3 has 14 amino acids. CDR1 is MNHEY and CDR2 is SVGEGT in the germline V gene. The junction had 6 bases not matched to a gene; V was cut back by 6 bases and J by 4 bases. The CDR3 reads CASRPGQRYNEQFF. In DNA, the CDR3 is TGTGCCAGCAGACCGGGACAGAGATACAATGAGCAGTTCTTC.

Concerning this clonotype itself: The germline gene is not matched at one end of the junction; a read error may be the cause. The V call is TRBV12-5, the J call TRBJ2-1, with TRBD2 identical over 7 bases. The CDR3 is made up of 13 amino acids. CDR1 LGHNT and CDR2 FRNRAP come from the germline V gene. This CDR3 is CTSGLTGRDEQFF. The CDR3 nucleotides read TGTACTAGTGGTTTGACGGGGAGGGATGAGCAGTTCTTC.

The rearrangement links TRBV5-8 to TRBJ1-1; no firm D call. V was cut by 6 bases and J by 4 bases, with 19 bases left in between. This CDR3 comprises 15 residues. Per the germline V gene, CDR1 is SGHTS and CDR2 is YDEGEE. The CDR3 loop reads CASTSRDGGATEAFF. The CDR3 DNA follows: TGTGCCAGCACCTCCCGCGACGGAGGAGCCACTGAAGCTTTCTTT.

This clonotype was seen only a few times. The J gene is TRBJ1-2, the V gene TRBV2; 7 bases align to TRBD1. The ends lost 10 bases at V and 1 base at J; junction bases unmatched: 9. The length of the CDR3 is 14 residues. CDR1 SNHLY and CDR2 FYNNEI come from the germline V gene. CDR3 in DNA: TGTGCCAACCCACGGACAGGAAGTAACTATGGCTACACCTTC. It encodes CANPRTGSNYGYTF.

V usage is TRBV10-3 and J usage is TRBJ1-2; D possibly corresponds to TRBD1 (6 bases). The CDR3 is 12 residues long. CDR1 ENHRY and CDR2 SYGVKD come from the germline V gene. Trimming stripped 8 bases from V and 5 bases from J, with 12 bases between. CDR3 loop: CAILGGDYGYTF. CDR3 coding DNA: TGTGCCATCTTGGGGGGCGATTATGGCTACACCTTC.

A word on this clonotype: The junction does not match germline at one end; this may be a read error. The V and J genes are TRBV5-3 and TRBJ2-3; D ambiguous. TRBV5-3 is treated as an ORF (open reading frame) with a function not yet certain. The CDR3 spans 17 residues. The CDR3 region is CASSLVGVLKRTDTQYF. CDR3 in DNA: TGTGCCAGCAGCTTGGTTGGGGTTCTCAAACGCACAGATACGCAGTATTTT.

The chain employs TRBV7-9 and TRBJ1-2; D is undetermined. Deletions cut 3 bases from V and 3 bases from J, with 20 bases between. The CDR3 sequence is 17 residues long. Germline CDR1 SEHNR, CDR2 FQNEAQ (reference sequence). The CDR3, as DNA: TGTGCCAGCAGCTTGCCCCTCGTCAGGAGTCTCGACTATGGCTACACCTTC. Translated, it gives CASSLPLVRSLDYGYTF.

The chain employs TRBV28 and TRBJ2-7; TRBD2 aligns across 11 bases. The ends lost 6 bases at V and 4 bases at J; junction bases unmatched: 5. This CDR3 spans 14 amino acids. Germline-derived CDR1 and CDR2 are MDHEN and SYDVKM. CDR3 bases: TGTGCCAGCAGCCCCGGACTAGCGGGTTACGAGCAGTACGTC. Translation: CASSPGLAGYEQYV.

This sequence joins TRBV7-9 and TRBJ1-1; TRBD1 is a possible D gene (6 bases). The germline gives CDR1 SEHNR, CDR2 FQNEAQ (reference sequence). The CDR3 totals 15 residues. Trimming cost V 0 bases and J 7 bases, with 15 bases left between them. The DNA for the CDR3 is TGTGCCAGCAGCTTAGCGGAGGGGGGTATCGATGAAGCTTTCTTT. Translation: CASSLAEGGIDEAFF.

The chain couples TRBV6-1 to TRBJ2-7, with D uncertain. The CDR3 covers 13 residues. The ends were cut back, 0 bases at V and 0 bases at J, with 3 bases in the middle. Germline CDR1 reads MNHNS; CDR2 reads SASEGT. This CDR3 is CASSEASSYEQYV. The CDR3 DNA follows: TGTGCCAGCAGTGAAGCGAGCTCCTACGAGCAGTACGTC.

On this clonotype: A junction end diverges from the germline sequence, so it may reflect a read error. The chain employs TRBV5-6 and TRBJ2-2; D may match TRBD1 or TRBD2 (5 bases each). Germline V gene lookup returns CDR1 SGHDT and CDR2 YYEEEE. This CDR3 is built from 17 residues. CDR3 coding DNA: TGTGCCAGCAGCTTGTATTTACAGGACGCGAACACCGGGGAGCTGTTCTTT. Protein sequence: CASSLYLQDANTGELFF.

J is TRBJ2-4 and V is TRBV5-8, with TRBD1 as a possible D gene (6 bases). The CDR3 has 16 amino acids. Germline CDR1 reads SGHTS; CDR2 reads YDEGEE. Between the trimmed V and J ends, which lost 3 bases and 0 bases, there was a span of 13 bases. The CDR3 bases are TGTGCCAGCAGCTGGGGACAAACTCTAGCCAAAAACATTCAGTACTTC. This codes for CASSWGQTLAKNIQYF.

This clonotype was seen only a few times. The CDR3 region has the DNA TGTGCCAGCAGCTTAGTGGTGCGGGGGCCTTCCACAGATACGCAGTATTTT. Translation: CASSLVVRGPSTDTQYF. J is TRBJ2-3 and V is TRBV7-2, with D perhaps matching TRBD2 (7 bases). Germline V gives CDR1 SGHTA, CDR2 FQGNSA. There are 17 residues in the CDR3. V dropped 1 base and J dropped 2 bases, with 16 bases sitting between them.

The chain recombines TRBV6-5 with TRBJ2-1; D possibly matches TRBD1 or TRBD2 (5 bases each). This CDR3 has 17 residues. Germline V lookup: CDR1 MNHEY, CDR2 SVGAGI. The V end was cut by 5 bases, the J end by 0 bases, with 17 bases between. As DNA, the CDR3 is TGTGCCAGCAGTCGCTTCCGGGCAGGGAGCTCCTACAATGAGCAGTTCTTC. Amino acid sequence: CASSRFRAGSSYNEQFF.

There are a few counts of this clonotype. The chain uses TRBV4-3 and TRBJ2-1; 7 bases are shared with TRBD2. The CDR3 runs 15 residues. V trimming: 1 base; J trimming: 5 bases; junction bases outside the gene matches: 5. Per germline, CDR1 LGHNA and CDR2 YSLEER. The CDR3 DNA reads TGCGCCAGCAGCCAAGGCCTAGCGGAAAACAATGAGCAGTTCTTC. Protein product: CASSQGLAENNEQFF.

In this sample, this clonotype turned up many times. V and J are TRBV7-8 and TRBJ2-4; 12 bases line up with TRBD2. V was clipped by 4 bases and J by 3 bases; unmatched bases: 4. The CDR3 covers 16 residues. Germline CDR1 is SGHVS and CDR2 is FQNEAQ. The CDR3 reads CASSSLAGGLKNIQYF. CDR3 coding DNA: TGTGCCAGCAGCTCACTAGCGGGGGGACTCAAAAACATTCAGTACTTC.

This clonotype has just a few counts. The chain employs TRBV14 and TRBJ1-6; the D is unclear. CDR3 length: 17 residues. V lost 0 bases and J 6 bases, leaving 15 bases between the germline ends. The germline gives CDR1 SGHDN, CDR2 FVKESK. CDR3 sequence: CASSQEDLLGSNSPLHF. CDR3 bases: TGTGCCAGCAGCCAAGAGGATCTACTGGGAAGTAATTCACCCCTCCACTTT.